This TCR beta chain originates from a study of blood T cell repertoires in COVID-19 (dated by TCRdb to the early 2020s). Study-level background: Collaborator samples came from the United States, Italy and Spain and covered acute and convalescent phases of COVID-19. Sample metadata almost always included a de-identified subject ID, COVID-19 status, age in years and sex. The prospective study material was composed of cDNA or gDNA derived from T cells, B-cell-depleted T cells, or PBMCs. The repertoires were released in a freely available public database meant as a resource for research on the immune response to SARS-CoV-2. Subjects who had been exposed to COVID-19, were actively infected with it, or had recovered from it provided the deeply sampled blood TCRbeta repertoires that made up the dataset. The samples were drawn from two sources: the first 160 participants of the ongoing ImmuneRACE study, and 1,000 to 1,500 subjects contributed by 6 global collaborators. Where available, HLA class I and class II types were obtained from metadata supplied by the sample provider rather than from assay-based typing. Study-level results and caveats: Clinical and demographic metadata were provided uncurated, with the amount varying by source and participant.

TCRbeta CDR3 regions were amplified from genomic DNA using the immunoSEQ Assay, a bias-controlled multiplex PCR. Per the source publication's procedure: Within the assay, amplification of reference gene primers was used to estimate how many nucleated cells each sample contained. Sequence reads were collapsed and filtered to measure the absolute abundance of every unique TCRbeta CDR3 rearrangement. For each sample, productive Simpson clonality was calculated as the square root of Simpson's diversity index across productive rearrangements. Drawn from immuneACCESS, this table holds only the in-frame rearrangements with V and J called that TCRdb kept. Clones are partly lost; checked studies trace under half to an unresolved V gene and leave the rest unexplained. From that table come the V and J calls and clone size; the DNA was used to work out D and trimming. The sample has some 300,000 clones on record, under 90% of them singletons. The ten largest clonotypes hold about 8.4% of the sample.

Participants in the prospective study were enrolled through a virtual design, were aged about 18 to 90 years, and lived in approximately 24 United States geographic areas. Cohort assignment in the prospective study relied on participant-reported clinical history from a screening survey and a study questionnaire. Recovered participants in ImmuneRACE Cohort 3 were defined as having two consecutive negative NP/OP PCR tests, clearance from a healthcare professional, or resolution of symptoms. Each participant in the prospective study had whole blood, serum and a nasopharyngeal or oropharyngeal swab collected by mobile phlebotomists. Over a 2-month period, participants in the prospective study had the option of providing additional blood draws and questionnaires. Before DNA extraction, blood samples from the prospective study were shipped at room temperature or frozen. V is shortened by 7 bases, J by 0 bases, and the region joining them spans 13 bases. The CDR3 goes from the cysteine to the phenylalanine over 14 residues. The CDR3 DNA has 42 bases and is translated from base 1. CDR1 SQVTM and CDR2 ANQGSEA were looked up in the germline V gene.

As concerns this clone: Its binding antigen is unknown. It has no much larger one-base neighbor in the sample; base qualities were not kept.

Sequenced material: PBMCs or T cells enriched from blood (not recorded which). The source of this sequence is a woman under 40 who had recovered from COVID-19. The chain uses TRBV29-1 and TRBJ2-1, and TRBD2 may be the D gene, going by 6 matching bases. CDR3 loop: CSGGDGSSYNEQFF. The DNA sequence is as follows: TGCAGCGGCGGGGACGGGAGCTCCTACAATGAGCAGTTCTTC.